This T cell receptor (beta chain) was captured by sequencing in a study of CD8 T cells in ankylosing spondylitis. TCRdb recomputed calls from the 5' RACE reads with MiXCR, one row per CDR3 protein. The sample contains about 360,000 distinct CDR3 sequences, roughly 15% of which appear only once. Concerning this clonotype itself: Its matching antigen is unknown.

Germline loops: CDR1 SNHLY, CDR2 FYNNEI. CDR3 size: 14 residues. Germline trimming cut 2 bases from V and 3 bases from J; bases unmatched to any gene: 4. Study-wide findings and caveats: Blood from ankylosing spondylitis patients appeared to carry a characteristic roughly 8-variant TCR beta motif. Reportedly, significant enrichment of disease-linked clones occurred in matched ankylosing spondylitis synovial fluid.

Sequencing input: blood, either unsorted or a sorted T cell fraction (not recorded which). The chain carries TRBV2 and TRBJ2-7; 7 nucleotides match TRBD2. This sequence was found in a male donor with ankylosing spondylitis or in good health (not recorded which). The CDR3 DNA reads TGTGCCAGCAGTGAAAAGAAGCGGGGCTACGAGCAGTACTTC. The encoded protein is CASSEKKRGYEQYF.